The 18 T cell receptor beta chains presented below share a single source sample, sequenced in a study of cytotoxic CD8 clonotypes in ibrutinib-treated CLL. Clones were read by immunoSEQ multiplex PCR, and TCRdb kept only the in-frame ones, dropping some. The data contain more than 200,000 clones, 60% to 75% of them singletons. The source was PBMCs, collected after 24 months of ibrutinib treatment. The receptors originated from a human donor with chronic lymphocytic leukemia.

The gene calls are TRBV7-6 and TRBJ1-2; tentatively, D is TRBD1 (6 bases). Per the germline V gene, CDR1 is SGHVS and CDR2 is FNYEAQ. V gave up 4 bases and J gave up 8 bases, with 14 bases separating them. The CDR3 consists of 13 residues. The CDR3 here is CASSSYGGPGYTF. CDR3 nucleotides: TGTGCCAGCAGCTCCTACGGGGGCCCAGGCTACACCTTC. The whole variable domain, remainder taken from reference TRBV7-6 and TRBJ1-2, is GAGVSQSPRYKVTKRGQDVALRCDPISGHVSLYWYRQALGQGPEFLTYFNYEAQQDKSGLPNDRFSAERPEGSISTLTIQRTEQRDSAMYRCASSSYGGPGYTFGSGTRLTVV.

A few counts support this clone. This sequence joins TRBV5-1 and TRBJ2-1; 9 positions agree with TRBD2. Germline assignment: CDR1 SGHRS and CDR2 YFSETQ. Trimming cost V 0 bases and J 7 bases; bases outside gene matches: 11. CDR3 length: 17 residues. The CDR3 loop reads CASSLGISSGRGNEQFF. The CDR3 DNA sequence: TGCGCCAGCAGCTTGGGCATAAGTAGCGGGAGAGGTAATGAGCAGTTCTTC.

The genes are TRBV5-1 and TRBJ2-5; D is perhaps TRBD2 (5 bases). CDR1 is SGHRS and CDR2 is YFSETQ in the germline V gene. This CDR3 region has 14 residues. V lost 7 bases, J lost 2 bases, and 15 bases lay in between. The CDR3 nucleotides read TGCGCCAGCTCAGAAAGGAGGAGGCAAGAGACCCAGTACTTC. Protein: CASSERRRQETQYF.

V and J are TRBV5-1 and TRBJ2-1; D gene unclear. The CDR3 totals 12 residues. Germline CDR1 SGHRS, CDR2 YFSETQ. V gave up 0 bases and J gave up 3 bases, with 1 base separating them. The CDR3 DNA reads as TGCGCCAGCAGCTTGGACTACAATGAGCAGTTCTTC. It encodes CASSLDYNEQFF.

The chain is built from TRBV7-2 and TRBJ2-2, with D hard to call. The V end lost 1 base, the J end lost 5 bases, and 8 bases lay between the germline ends. The CDR3 covers 14 residues. The germline CDR1 and CDR2 sequences are SGHTA and FQGNSA. The CDR3 coding sequence is TGTGCCAGCAGCTTAGAAAGGGTGACCGGGGAGCTGTTTTTT. Amino acids: CASSLERVTGELFF.

This clone has a single count. The V gene is TRBV7-2, the J gene TRBJ2-7; 13 nucleotides match TRBD2. Germline CDR1 is SGHTA and CDR2 is FQGNSA. This CDR3 is 14 amino acids long. J was trimmed by 4 bases and V by 5 bases; bases with no gene match: 2. CDR3 sequence (DNA): TGTGCCAGCAGCCGGACTAGCGGGAGATACGAGCAGTACTTC. Residues: CASSRTSGRYEQYF.

The chain combines TRBV10-1 with TRBJ1-4; D not resolved. The germline CDR1 and CDR2 sequences are WNHNN and SYGVQD (reference sequence). Trimming pared 6 bases from V and 8 bases from J, leaving 13 bases between. This CDR3 has 13 residues. The CDR3 DNA follows: TGCGCCAGCAGCCGGGATACCAACGAAAAACTGTTTTTT. Encoded protein: CASSRDTNEKLFF.

The V call is TRBV28, the J call TRBJ1-4; 7 nucleotides match TRBD1. The length of the CDR3 is 14 residues. Germline V gives CDR1 MDHEN, CDR2 SYDVKM. With 5 bases clipped from V and 10 bases from J, the junction kept 10 bases outside the gene matches. The CDR3 DNA sequence: TGTGCCAGCAGTCTGACAGGGACGGACGTAAAACTGTTTTTT. Residues: CASSLTGTDVKLFF.

This chain uses TRBV27 with TRBJ2-1, with 7 bases lining up with TRBD2. V lost 5 bases and J lost 2; bases outside the gene matches: 3. The germline V gene encodes CDR1 MNHEY and CDR2 SMNVEV (reference sequence). This CDR3 has 14 residues. CDR3 nucleotide sequence: TGTGCCAGCAGTGGGGGGGTCACCTACAATGAGCAGTTCTTC. Amino acid sequence: CASSGGVTYNEQFF.

The chain employs TRBV6-5 and TRBJ2-5, with a tentative D call TRBD1 (6 bases). Germline CDR1 MNHEY, CDR2 SVGAGI. The germline V and J ends were trimmed by 6 bases and 7 bases, with 15 bases remaining between them. The CDR3 runs to 13 residues. The CDR3 DNA follows: TGTGCCAGCAGGGGGACGGTCAGGGGGACCCAGTACTTC. It yields the protein CASRGTVRGTQYF.

The rearrangement joins TRBV10-2 to TRBJ1-2; 12 bases agree with TRBD1. Losses at the gene ends were 4 bases for V and 5 bases for J; bases not matched to a gene: 5. Germline-derived CDR1 and CDR2 are WSHSY and SAAADI. The CDR3 is made up of 15 amino acids. In nucleotides, the CDR3 is TGCGCCAGCAGTGGGGGACAGGGGGCCCTTTATGGCTACACCTTC. Residues: CASSGGQGALYGYTF.

This clone was recorded a few times. In the same sample, other DNA sequences code for this CDR3. This rearrangement joins TRBV27 to TRBJ2-1; D is unclear. V dropped 5 bases and J dropped 3 bases, with 2 bases sitting between them. Per germline, CDR1 MNHEY and CDR2 SMNVEV (reference sequence). CDR3 length: 11 amino acids. The CDR3 DNA sequence: TGTGCCAGCAGTCGCTACAATGAGCAGTTCTTC. This sequence encodes CASSRYNEQFF.

This clone has only a few counts. The chain uses TRBV9 and TRBJ2-7, with 8 bases aligning to TRBD2. Per the germline V gene, CDR1 is SGDLS and CDR2 is YYNGEE. Losses at the gene ends were 0 bases for V and 4 bases for J; bases not matched to a gene: 3. The CDR3 length is 14 residues. CDR3 residues: CASSVGTSGYEQYF. CDR3 nucleotide sequence: TGTGCCAGCAGCGTAGGAACTAGCGGATACGAGCAGTACTTC.

As concerns this clone: Sequence at one end of the junction differs from germline and may be a read error. The V call is TRBV7-7, the J call TRBJ2-3; perhaps TRBD1 as D (5 bases). Germline loops: CDR1 SSHAT, CDR2 FNYEAQ (reference sequence). The CDR3 is made up of 14 amino acids. CDR3 in amino acids: CASSLLGRTDTQYF. DNA for the CDR3: TGTGCTAGCAGCTTACTGGGGCGCACAGATACGCAGTATTTT. The entire variable domain, with the rest obtained from reference TRBV7-7 and TRBJ2-3, is as follows: GAGVSQSPRYKVTKRGQDVTLRCDPISSHATLYWYQQALGQGPEFLTYFNYEAQPDKSGLPSDRFSAERPEGSISTLTIQRTEQRDSAMYRCASSLLGRTDTQYFGPGTRLTVL.

CDR3 sequence (DNA): TGCGCCAGCAGCCAAGAAGATAGGGCCACCGGGGAGCTGTTTTTT. This codes for CASSQEDRATGELFF. V gene TRBV4-3 combines with J gene TRBJ2-2, with D uncertain. CDR3 size: 15 residues. V lost 0 bases and J 4 bases, leaving 9 bases between the germline ends. The germline CDR1 and CDR2 sequences are LGHNA and YSLEER.

CDR3 nucleotide sequence: TGTGCCACTCAGGGGGCTGGGAACACTGAAGCTTTCTTT. Its protein is CATQGAGNTEAFF. This chain links TRBV28 with TRBJ1-1, with TRBD1 matching over 8 bases. The CDR3 covers 13 residues. Germline trimming cut 10 bases from V and 1 base from J; bases unmatched to any gene: 5. From germline, CDR1 is MDHEN and CDR2 SYDVKM.

The chain combines TRBV30 with TRBJ2-7; D ambiguous. The CDR3 runs 13 residues. Germline CDR1 reads GTSNPN; CDR2 reads SVGIG (reference sequence). The ends were cut back, 3 bases at V and 4 bases at J, with 13 bases in the middle. DNA of the CDR3: TGTGCCTGGAGGTCTGGGATTCGATACGAGCAGTACTTC. Protein: CAWRSGIRYEQYF.

This rearrangement joins TRBV5-1 to TRBJ2-2, with D unresolved. Germline CDR1 SGHRS, CDR2 YFSETQ. V lost 0 bases and J 8 bases, leaving 11 bases between the germline ends. The CDR3 contains 14 residues. CDR3 nucleotide sequence: TGCGCCAGCAGCTTGGGGGCCCCGGATGGGGAGCTGTTTTTT. Translating it yields CASSLGAPDGELFF.